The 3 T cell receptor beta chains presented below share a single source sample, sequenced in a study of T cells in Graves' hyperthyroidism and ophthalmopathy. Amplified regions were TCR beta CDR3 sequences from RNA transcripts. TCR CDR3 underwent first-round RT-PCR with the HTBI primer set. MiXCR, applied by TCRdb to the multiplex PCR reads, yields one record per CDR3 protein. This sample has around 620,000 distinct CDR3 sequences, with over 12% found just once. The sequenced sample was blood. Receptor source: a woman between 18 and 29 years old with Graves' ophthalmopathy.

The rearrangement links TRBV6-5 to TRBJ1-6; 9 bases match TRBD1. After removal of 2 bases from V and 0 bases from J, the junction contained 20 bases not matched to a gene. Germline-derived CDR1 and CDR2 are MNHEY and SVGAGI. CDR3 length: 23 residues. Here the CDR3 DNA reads TGTGCCAGCAGTTACCCAGCCGGGACAGGGTTGTTGTTCGGGAGCTCCTATAATTCACCCCTCCACTTT. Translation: CASSYPAGTGLLFGSSYNSPLHF.

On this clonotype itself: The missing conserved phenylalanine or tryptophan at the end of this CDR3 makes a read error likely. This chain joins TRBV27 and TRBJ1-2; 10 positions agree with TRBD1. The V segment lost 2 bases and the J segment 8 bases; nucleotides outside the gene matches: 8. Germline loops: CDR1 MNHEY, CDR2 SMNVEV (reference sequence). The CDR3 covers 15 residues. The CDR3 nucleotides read TGTGCCAGCAGTTTACTCGGACAGGGGGTCAGGGGCTACACCCTC. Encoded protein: CASSLLGQGVRGYTL.

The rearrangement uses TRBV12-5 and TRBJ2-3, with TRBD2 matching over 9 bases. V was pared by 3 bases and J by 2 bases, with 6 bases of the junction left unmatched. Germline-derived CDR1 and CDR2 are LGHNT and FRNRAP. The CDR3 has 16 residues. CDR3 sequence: CASGLGAGGYTDTQYF. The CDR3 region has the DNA TGTGCTAGTGGTTTAGGCGCGGGAGGGTACACAGATACGCAGTATTTT. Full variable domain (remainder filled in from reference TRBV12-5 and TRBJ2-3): DARVTQTPRHKVTEMGQEVTMRCQPILGHNTVFWYRQTMMQGLELLAYFRNRAPLDDSGMPKDRFSAEMPDATLATLKIQPSEPRDSAVYFCASGLGAGGYTDTQYFGPGTRLTVL.